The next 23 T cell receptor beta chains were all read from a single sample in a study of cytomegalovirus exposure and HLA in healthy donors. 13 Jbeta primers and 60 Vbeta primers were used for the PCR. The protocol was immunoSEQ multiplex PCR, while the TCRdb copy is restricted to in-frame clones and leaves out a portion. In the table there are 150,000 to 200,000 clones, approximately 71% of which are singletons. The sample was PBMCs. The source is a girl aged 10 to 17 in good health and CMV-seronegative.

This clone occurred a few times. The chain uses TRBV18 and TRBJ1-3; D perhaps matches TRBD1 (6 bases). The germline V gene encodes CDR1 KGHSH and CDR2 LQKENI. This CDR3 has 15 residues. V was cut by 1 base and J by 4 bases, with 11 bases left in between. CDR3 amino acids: CASSPLGAEGNTIYF. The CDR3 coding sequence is TGTGCCAGCTCACCACTGGGGGCGGAAGGAAACACCATATATTTT.

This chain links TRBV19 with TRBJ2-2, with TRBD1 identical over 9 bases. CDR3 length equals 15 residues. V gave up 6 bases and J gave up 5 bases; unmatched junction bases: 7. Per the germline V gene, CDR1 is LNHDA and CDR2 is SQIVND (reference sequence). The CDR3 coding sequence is TGTGCCAGTAGCCAGGGGACAGGGAGGACCGGGGAGCTGTTTTTT. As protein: CASSQGTGRTGELFF.

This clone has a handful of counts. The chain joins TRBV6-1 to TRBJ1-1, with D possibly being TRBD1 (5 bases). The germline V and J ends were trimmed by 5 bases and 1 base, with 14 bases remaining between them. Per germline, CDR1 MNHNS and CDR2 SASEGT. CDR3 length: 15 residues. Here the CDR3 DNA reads TGTGCCAGCAGTCCAGGGTGGGGTGAGAACACTGAAGCTTTCTTT. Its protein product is CASSPGWGENTEAFF.

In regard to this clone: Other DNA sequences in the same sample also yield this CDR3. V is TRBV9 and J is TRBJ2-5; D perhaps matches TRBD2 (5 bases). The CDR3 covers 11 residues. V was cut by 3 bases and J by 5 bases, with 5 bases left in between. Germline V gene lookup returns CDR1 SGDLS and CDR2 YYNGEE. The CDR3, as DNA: TGTGCCAGCAGCGGAGGGGAGACCCAGTACTTC. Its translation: CASSGGETQYF.

DNA for the CDR3: TGTGCCAGCAGTTCCATCGGGATGCTAACTGAAAAACTGTTTTTT. Its protein is CASSSIGMLTEKLFF. The chain joins TRBV6-5 to TRBJ1-4; no reliable D call. Trimming pared 4 bases from V and 7 bases from J, leaving 16 bases between. Germline CDR1 MNHEY, CDR2 SVGAGI. This CDR3 is 15 amino acids long.

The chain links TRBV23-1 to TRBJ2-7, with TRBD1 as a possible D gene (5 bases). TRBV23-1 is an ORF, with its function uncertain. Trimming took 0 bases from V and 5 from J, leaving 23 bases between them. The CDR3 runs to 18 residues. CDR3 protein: CASSQSSGWGPPPHEQYF. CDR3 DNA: TGCGCCAGCAGTCAATCATCAGGGTGGGGTCCCCCACCCCACGAGCAGTACTTC.

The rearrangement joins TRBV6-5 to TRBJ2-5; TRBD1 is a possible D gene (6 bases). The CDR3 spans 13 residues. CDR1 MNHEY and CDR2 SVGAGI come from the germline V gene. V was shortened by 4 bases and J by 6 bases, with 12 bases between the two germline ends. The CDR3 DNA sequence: TGTGCCAGCAGTTTCCAGGGGTGGCAGACCCAGTACTTC. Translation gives CASSFQGWQTQYF.

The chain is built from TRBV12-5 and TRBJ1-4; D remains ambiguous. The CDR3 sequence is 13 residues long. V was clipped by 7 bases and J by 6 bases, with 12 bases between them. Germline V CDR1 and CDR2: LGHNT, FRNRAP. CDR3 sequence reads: CASVGGNYEKLFF. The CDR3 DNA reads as TGTGCTAGTGTGGGCGGGAACTATGAAAAACTGTTTTTT. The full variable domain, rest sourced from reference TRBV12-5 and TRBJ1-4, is DARVTQTPRHKVTEMGQEVTMRCQPILGHNTVFWYRQTMMQGLELLAYFRNRAPLDDSGMPKDRFSAEMPDATLATLKIQPSEPRDSAVYFCASVGGNYEKLFFGSGTQLSVL.

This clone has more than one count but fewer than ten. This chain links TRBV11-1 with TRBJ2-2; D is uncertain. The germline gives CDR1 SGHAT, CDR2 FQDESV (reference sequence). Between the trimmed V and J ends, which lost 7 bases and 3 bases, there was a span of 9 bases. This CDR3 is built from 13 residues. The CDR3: CASTVSDTGELFF. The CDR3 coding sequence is TGTGCCAGCACCGTGTCCGACACCGGGGAGCTGTTTTTT.

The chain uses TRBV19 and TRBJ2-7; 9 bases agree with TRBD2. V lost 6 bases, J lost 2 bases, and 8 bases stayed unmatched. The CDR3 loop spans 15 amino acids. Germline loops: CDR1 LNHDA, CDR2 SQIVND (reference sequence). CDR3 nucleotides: TGTGCCAGTAGCACGCGAGCGGGGGGCCCCTACGAGCAGTACTTC. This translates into CASSTRAGGPYEQYF.

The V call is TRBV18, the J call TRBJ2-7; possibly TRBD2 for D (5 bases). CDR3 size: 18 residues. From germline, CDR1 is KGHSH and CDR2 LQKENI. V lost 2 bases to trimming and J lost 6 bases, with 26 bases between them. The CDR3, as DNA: TGTGCCAGCTCACCATTCAAGGCGCGGGCCCAACACGGCACCGAGCAGTACTTC. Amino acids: CASSPFKARAQHGTEQYF.

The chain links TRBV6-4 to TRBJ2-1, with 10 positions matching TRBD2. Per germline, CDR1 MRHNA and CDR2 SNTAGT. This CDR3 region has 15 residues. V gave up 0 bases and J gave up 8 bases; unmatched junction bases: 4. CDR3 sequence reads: CASSDSSGGADEQFF. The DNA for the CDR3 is TGTGCCAGCAGTGACTCGAGCGGGGGGGCTGATGAGCAGTTCTTC.

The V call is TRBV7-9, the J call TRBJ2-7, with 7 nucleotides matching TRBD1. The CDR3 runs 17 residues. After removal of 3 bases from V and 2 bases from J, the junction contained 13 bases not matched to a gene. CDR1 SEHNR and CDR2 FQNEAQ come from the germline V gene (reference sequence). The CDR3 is CASSLPRLTGPAYEQYF. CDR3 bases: TGTGCCAGCAGCTTGCCCCGTTTGACAGGGCCCGCCTACGAGCAGTACTTC.

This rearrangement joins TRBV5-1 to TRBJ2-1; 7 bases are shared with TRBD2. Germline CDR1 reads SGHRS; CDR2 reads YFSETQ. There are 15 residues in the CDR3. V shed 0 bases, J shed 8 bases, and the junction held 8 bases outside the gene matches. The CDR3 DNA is TGCGCCAGCAGCTTGGAGGCGGGGGAAAGTTATGAGCAGTTCTTC. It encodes CASSLEAGESYEQFF.

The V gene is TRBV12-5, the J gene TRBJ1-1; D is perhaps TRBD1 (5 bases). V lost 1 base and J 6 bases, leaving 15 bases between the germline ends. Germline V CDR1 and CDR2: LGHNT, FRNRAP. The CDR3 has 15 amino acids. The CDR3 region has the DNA TGTGCTAGTGGTTTGGCCCCTTTGGGGGGTCCTGAAGCTTTCTTT. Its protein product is CASGLAPLGGPEAFF.

The CDR3 sequence is CASREGGIGQPQHF. In DNA, the CDR3 is TGTGCCAGTCGAGAGGGAGGGATTGGACAGCCCCAGCATTTT. The chain carries TRBV5-5 and TRBJ1-5; D not certain. Per the germline V gene, CDR1 is SGHKS and CDR2 is YYEKEE (reference sequence). Trimming took 8 bases from V and 7 from J, leaving 19 bases between them. CDR3 length equals 14 residues.

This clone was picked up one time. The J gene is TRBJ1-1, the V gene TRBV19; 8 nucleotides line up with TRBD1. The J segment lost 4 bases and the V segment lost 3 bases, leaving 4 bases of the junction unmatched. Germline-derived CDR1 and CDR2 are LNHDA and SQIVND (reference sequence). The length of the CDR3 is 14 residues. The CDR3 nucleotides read TGTGCCAGTAGTATCGGACAGGGTAGCACTGAAGCTTTCTTT. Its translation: CASSIGQGSTEAFF.

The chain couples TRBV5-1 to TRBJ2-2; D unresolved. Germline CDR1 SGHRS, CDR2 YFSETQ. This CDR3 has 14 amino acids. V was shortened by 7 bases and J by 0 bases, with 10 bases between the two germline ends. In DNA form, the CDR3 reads TGCGCCAGCGGTCAAACAGCGAACACCGGGGAGCTGTTTTTT. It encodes CASGQTANTGELFF.

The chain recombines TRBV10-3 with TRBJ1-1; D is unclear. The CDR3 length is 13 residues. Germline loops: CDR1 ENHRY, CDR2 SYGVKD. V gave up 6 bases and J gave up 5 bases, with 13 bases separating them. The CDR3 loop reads CAIRALRDTEAFF. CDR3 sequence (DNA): TGTGCCATCAGAGCCTTGAGAGATACTGAAGCTTTCTTT.

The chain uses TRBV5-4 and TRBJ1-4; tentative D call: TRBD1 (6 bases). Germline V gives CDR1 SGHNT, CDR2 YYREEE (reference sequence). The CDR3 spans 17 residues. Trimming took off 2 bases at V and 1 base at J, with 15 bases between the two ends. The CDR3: CASSFEGGAGTNEKLFF. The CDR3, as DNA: TGTGCCAGCAGCTTCGAGGGGGGGGCTGGAACTAATGAAAAACTGTTTTTT.

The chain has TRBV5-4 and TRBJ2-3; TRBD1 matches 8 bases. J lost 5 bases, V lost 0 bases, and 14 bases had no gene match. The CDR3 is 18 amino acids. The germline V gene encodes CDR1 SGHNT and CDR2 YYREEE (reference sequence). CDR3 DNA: TGTGCCAGCAGCTTGGATTCCTCGGCAGGGGGCTTTAGAGATACGCAGTATTTT. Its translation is CASSLDSSAGGFRDTQYF.

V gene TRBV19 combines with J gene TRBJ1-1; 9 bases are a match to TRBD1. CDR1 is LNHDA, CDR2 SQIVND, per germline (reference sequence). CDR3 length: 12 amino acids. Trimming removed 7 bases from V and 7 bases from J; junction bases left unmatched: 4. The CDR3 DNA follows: TGTGCCAGTACTCCGGGACAGGGTGAAGCTTTCTTT. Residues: CASTPGQGEAFF. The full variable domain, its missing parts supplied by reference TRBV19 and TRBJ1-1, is DGGITQSPKYLFRKEGQNVTLSCEQNLNHDAMYWYRQDPGQGLRLIYYSQIVNDFQKGDIAEGYSVSREKKESFPLTVTSAQKNPTAFYLCASTPGQGEAFFGQGTRLTVV.

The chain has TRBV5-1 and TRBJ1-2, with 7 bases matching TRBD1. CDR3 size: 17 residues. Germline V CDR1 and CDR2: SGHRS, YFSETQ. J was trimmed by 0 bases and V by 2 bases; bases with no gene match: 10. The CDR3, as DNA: TGCGCCAGCAGCTTCCAAGCATCCGGGACAGCTAACTATGGCTACACCTTC. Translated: CASSFQASGTANYGYTF.